This T cell receptor (beta chain) was found in a study of blood T cell repertoires in COVID-19. The overall study: Sources were T cells, B-cell-depleted T cells, or PBMCs; the material itself was cDNA or gDNA.

Methods used by the authors: Nucleated cell number was recorded as an estimate derived from reference gene primer amplification. Some clones are missing from TCRdb's copy, which holds only in-frame ones; the method was immunoSEQ multiplex PCR. V, J and clone size derive from that table, while D and trimming were established from the DNA sequence. The data show roughly 250,000 clones, with around 87% seen just once and about 1.5% held by the top ten. Participants spanned ages about 18 to 95 years and resided in some 22 US areas. Assignments of participants to cohorts depended upon their own reported clinical history. The V and J ends lost 1 base and 0 bases respectively, with 10 bases between them. The CDR3 contains 15 residues. Looked up from germline, CDR1 is SEHNR and CDR2 is FQNEAQ (reference sequence).

Material for sequencing was PBMCs or T cells enriched from blood (not recorded which). The rearrangement links TRBV7-9 to TRBJ2-7; D is undetermined. The origin of this receptor is a woman aged 45-59 years who had recovered from COVID-19. The CDR3 loop reads CASSLVSRSSYEQYF. CDR3 nucleotide sequence: TGTGCCAGCAGCTTAGTTTCCCGTAGCTCCTACGAGCAGTACTTC.